Described below is a single T cell receptor (beta chain) sequence and its context. This clonotype has only a few counts. Its specific antigen is unknown. Base qualities are missing; no much larger clone stands one base away. The germline V gene sets CDR1 to MGHRA and CDR2 to YSYEKL. Germline trimming amounts to 3 bases on V and 7 bases on J, with 9 as the count of junction bases outside the gene matches. From the cysteine up to the phenylalanine, the CDR3 has a length of 15 residues. Of the read, only the CDR3 DNA is kept; its 45 bases are in frame from base 1. The sample is drawn from a study of patients and donors after allogeneic stem cell transplantation (dated by TCRdb to 2018 to 2021). The library relied on RT-PCR. Sequencing was performed on a NextSeq 550. TCRdb reran the public reads through fastp at Q25 and MiXCR, keeping productive beta chains. Rows with one shared CDR3 protein collapse into an entry with the most common genes and DNA. The sample table records roughly 230,000 distinct CDR3 sequences; about 14% of these occur just once. Clones ranked in the top ten supply 11% of the sample.

Specimen: blood, either unsorted or a sorted T cell fraction (not recorded which). The origin of this receptor is a human donor who was either an allogeneic HSCT recipient or a stem cell or donor lymphocyte infusion donor (not recorded which). It is not recorded whose cells these are; they may come from a transplant donor. This receptor chain uses TRBV4-1 and TRBJ2-1, and 7 bases in between align with TRBD2. At the DNA level, the sequence is TGCGCCAGCAGCCATCCATCGACTAGCCGGAATGAGCAGTTCTTC. The encoded protein is CASSHPSTSRNEQFF.